Listed below are T cell receptor beta chains from one sample, sequenced in a study of blood T cell repertoires in COVID-19. Produced via immunoSEQ multiplex PCR; TCRdb's table is partial and in-frame only. The profile shows around 260,000 clones, around 80% of them singletons. The sample consisted of PBMCs or T cells enriched from blood (not recorded which). The receptor set was obtained from a man aged 25-40 years with acute COVID-19. The CDR3 runs from the conserved cysteine through the conserved F or W. Fields, in order: J gene, D gene, V gene, clone size, CDR3 DNA, CDR3 protein. A D gene is named only where the DNA matches it firmly. Expanded clones get a size class; other rows say once, few or many, or leave the size out.

TRBJ2-1	TRBD2	TRBV6-5	once	TGTGCCAGCAGTCCCGAAGCAGCGGGAGTACGTGAGCAGTTCTTC	CASSPEAAGVREQFF
TRBJ2-2	TRBD2	TRBV5-1	.	TGCGCCAGCAGCCTAGGGACTAGTGGGCTCACCGGGGAGCTGTTTTTT	CASSLGTSGLTGELFF
TRBJ1-4	.	TRBV7-8	few	TGTGCCAGCGGAGCCTATAATGAAAAACTGTTTTTT	CASGAYNEKLFF
TRBJ2-1	TRBD2	TRBV27	.	TGTGCCAGCAGTTACCTGACTAGCGACAGAAGTAATGAGCAGTTCTTC	CASSYLTSDRSNEQFF
TRBJ1-1	.	TRBV6-1	.	TGTGCCAGCAGTGAACGGGGTTCGGGCACTGAAGCTTTCTTT	CASSERGSGTEAFF
TRBJ2-3	TRBD2	TRBV6-2/TRBV6-3	.	TGTGCCAGCAGCCCAATGGGACTAGCGGGAGGGACAGATACGCAGTATTTT	CASSPMGLAGGTDTQYF
TRBJ1-1	.	TRBV7-9	.	TGTGCCAGCAGCTTCGGGACTGGGGACACTGAAGCTTTCTTT	CASSFGTGDTEAFF
TRBJ1-4	TRBD1	TRBV5-1	.	TGCGCCAGCAGCCGGACAGGAGAGGCTGAAAAACTGTTTTTT	CASSRTGEAEKLFF
TRBJ1-3	.	TRBV9	.	TGTGCCAGCACCCACCCGGGATCCCTTGGAAACACCATATATTTT	CASTHPGSLGNTIYF
TRBJ1-2	TRBD1	TRBV5-5	.	TGTGCCAGCAGCTTACGCGGTGGGACAGGGGGCGATGGCTACACCTTC	CASSLRGGTGGDGYTF
TRBJ2-1	.	TRBV27	.	TGTGCCAGCAGTGCGACAGCGTCCTACAATGAGCAGTTCTTC	CASSATASYNEQFF
TRBJ1-6	TRBD1	TRBV5-1	.	TGCGCCAGCAGCTTGAACAGGGGGGACCTCCACTTT	CASSLNRGDLHF
TRBJ1-3	.	TRBV4-2	.	TGTGCCAGCAGCCCTCCTTTCGGGAACGCTGGAAACACCATATATTTT	CASSPPFGNAGNTIYF
TRBJ1-1	TRBD1	TRBV19	.	TGTGCCAGTAGCCCATCGACAGGGGATGAAGCTTTCTTT	CASSPSTGDEAFF
TRBJ2-2	TRBD2	TRBV4-2	.	TGTGCCAGCAGCCAAGGTGCAACTAGCGGCACCGGGGAGCTGTTTTTT	CASSQGATSGTGELFF
TRBJ1-3	TRBD1	TRBV28	once	TGTGCCACCCTAGACAGGGGTACAAACACCATATATTTT	CATLDRGTNTIYF
TRBJ1-6	TRBD1	TRBV14	once	TGTGCCAGCAGCCAAGTATGGACAGGGGGAGGCTATAATTCACCCCTCCACTTT	CASSQVWTGGGYNSPLHF
TRBJ1-5	.	TRBV6-5	.	TGTGCCAGCAAACCAGGGAGCAATCAGCCCCAGCATTTT	CASKPGSNQPQHF
TRBJ1-2	TRBD1	TRBV7-6	.	TGTGCCAGCAGCGCTCGACAGGGGGCGGCCTATGGCTACACCTTC	CASSARQGAAYGYTF
TRBJ1-5	.	TRBV24-1	once	TGTGCCACCAGTGATCCCTCGGGAAGTTCTAGCAATCAGCCCCAGCATTTT	CATSDPSGSSSNQPQHF
TRBJ1-4	TRBD1	TRBV2	once	TGTGCCAGCACGGGACAGGGGGCAACTAATGAAAAACTGTTTTTT	CASTGQGATNEKLFF
TRBJ2-5	.	TRBV27	.	TGTGCCAGCAGTAGTAGTCGAGCCCCCGTGTACTTC	CASSSSRAPVYF
TRBJ2-3	.	TRBV2	.	TGTGCCAGCAGTGAGCCCCCACAGGATACGCAGTATTTT	CASSEPPQDTQYF
TRBJ1-4	.	TRBV7-9	.	TGTGCCAGCAGCTTATCAGGGACTAATGAAAAACTGTTTTTT	CASSLSGTNEKLFF
TRBJ2-1	.	TRBV2	.	TGTGCCAGCAGTGAGTACGGGGGCAATGAGCAGTTCTTC	CASSEYGGNEQFF
TRBJ1-5	.	TRBV9	.	TGTGCCAGCTCCGGGGACTATAGCAATCAGCCCCAGCATTTT	CASSGDYSNQPQHF
TRBJ2-6	TRBD1	TRBV19	.	TGTGCCAGTAGTCAAGGGGGCGCTGGGGCCAACGTCCTGACTTTC	CASSQGGAGANVLTF
TRBJ1-1	.	TRBV28	.	TGTGCCAGCAGCCCGAGGGGAGGCACTGAAGCTTTCTTT	CASSPRGGTEAFF
TRBJ2-3	.	TRBV27	.	TGTGCCACCTCACGTCGGTCGCTGAGCACAGATACGCAGTATTTT	CATSRRSLSTDTQYF
TRBJ2-2	.	TRBV11-3	.	TGTGCCAGCAGCGGACAGTCGAACACCGGGGAGCTGTTTTTT	CASSGQSNTGELFF
TRBJ2-1	.	TRBV7-5	many	TGTGTCAGAATCTGGCGTAGGCGGGGCAATTACAATGAGCAGTTCTTC	CVRIWRRRGNYNEQFF
TRBJ1-2	.	TRBV10-3	.	TGTGCCATCAGTGAGTCGTCAGCTAACTATGGCTACACCTTC	CAISESSANYGYTF
TRBJ1-1	.	TRBV7-3	.	TGTGCCAGCAGACCAACCAGGGTTGACACTGAAGCTTTCTTT	CASRPTRVDTEAFF
TRBJ1-5	.	TRBV6-2/TRBV6-3	.	TGTGCCAGCAGTAATTGGCGCAATCAGCCCCAGCATTTT	CASSNWRNQPQHF
TRBJ2-2	TRBD2	TRBV19	few	TGTGCCAGTAGTACCGGGACTAGTCGGACCGGGGAGCTGTTTTTT	CASSTGTSRTGELFF
TRBJ2-3	TRBD1	TRBV4-1	once	TGCGCCAGTAGGGACAGGGGAAGTACAGATACGCAGTATTTT	CASRDRGSTDTQYF
TRBJ1-1	.	TRBV30	.	TGTGCCTGGAGTGTACAGGGGAACACTGAAGCTTTCTTT	CAWSVQGNTEAFF
TRBJ2-1	.	TRBV4-2	.	TGTGCCAGCAGCCAAGATGTTAGTCCAACTGAGCAGTTCTTC	CASSQDVSPTEQFF
TRBJ1-2	TRBD1	TRBV6-5	.	TGTGCCAGCAGTCCCAGACAGGGGTGGTATGGCTACACCTTC	CASSPRQGWYGYTF
TRBJ1-1	.	TRBV9	.	TGTGCCAGCAGCGTCCCCCGGGGGGATAACACTGAAGCTTTCTTT	CASSVPRGDNTEAFF
TRBJ2-5	TRBD2	TRBV7-8	.	TGTGCCAGCAGCTACCTAGCGGGGGTCGGGGAGACCCAGTACTTC	CASSYLAGVGETQYF
TRBJ1-2	.	TRBV13	.	TGTGCCAGCAGCCTGCGGGCAGGCTGGATAAACTATGGCTACACCTTC	CASSLRAGWINYGYTF
TRBJ2-3	TRBD1	TRBV2	.	TGTGCCAGCAGTCCGACAGGGGGTCTTTATACAGATACGCAGTATTTT	CASSPTGGLYTDTQYF
TRBJ1-3	.	TRBV19	.	TGTGCCAGTAGTATATCTAACTCTGGAAACACCATATATTTT	CASSISNSGNTIYF
TRBJ2-2	.	TRBV4-2	.	TGTGCCAGCAGCCGGGTAAGGGGTTATGACACCGGGGAGCTGTTTTTT	CASSRVRGYDTGELFF
TRBJ1-2	.	TRBV5-4	.	TGTGCCAGCAGCTATCGACAGGCCAACTATGGCTACACCTTC	CASSYRQANYGYTF
TRBJ1-6	.	TRBV5-1	few	TGTGCCAGCAGCTTGTTGCAGGGGAGTTCACCCCTCCACTTT	CASSLLQGSSPLHF
TRBJ2-1	TRBD2	TRBV28	.	TGTGCCAGCAGTACCCAGGGACTAGCGGGGGGGCGAGGCCCCTACAATGAGCAGTTCTTC	CASSTQGLAGGRGPYNEQFF
TRBJ1-4	TRBD1	TRBV7-9	once	TGTGCCAGCAGCGCCGACAGGGCAACTAATGAAAAACTGTTTTTT	CASSADRATNEKLFF
TRBJ1-4	.	TRBV6-6	.	TGTGCCAGCAGTTATTCGGGGAGGGGTGAAAAACTGTTTTTT	CASSYSGRGEKLFF
TRBJ2-4	TRBD1	TRBV5-5	.	TGTGCCAGCAGCTCGATTGACAGGGGTGGGACTCAGTACTTC	CASSSIDRGGTQYF
TRBJ1-5	TRBD1	TRBV6-5	few	TGTGCCAGCAGCCCGGGACAGGGTGGGCAGCCCCAGCATTTT	CASSPGQGGQPQHF
TRBJ1-2	.	TRBV6-5	.	TGTGCCAGCAGTTACTCGGCAGGGGCAAACTATGGCTACACCTTC	CASSYSAGANYGYTF
TRBJ1-2	.	TRBV5-5	.	TGTGCCAGCAGCCCAACGCAGACTAACTATGGCTACACCTTC	CASSPTQTNYGYTF
TRBJ2-5	.	TRBV7-2	.	TGTGCCAGCAAGCGGTCGGGGGAGCGTCAAGAGACCCAGTACTTC	CASKRSGERQETQYF